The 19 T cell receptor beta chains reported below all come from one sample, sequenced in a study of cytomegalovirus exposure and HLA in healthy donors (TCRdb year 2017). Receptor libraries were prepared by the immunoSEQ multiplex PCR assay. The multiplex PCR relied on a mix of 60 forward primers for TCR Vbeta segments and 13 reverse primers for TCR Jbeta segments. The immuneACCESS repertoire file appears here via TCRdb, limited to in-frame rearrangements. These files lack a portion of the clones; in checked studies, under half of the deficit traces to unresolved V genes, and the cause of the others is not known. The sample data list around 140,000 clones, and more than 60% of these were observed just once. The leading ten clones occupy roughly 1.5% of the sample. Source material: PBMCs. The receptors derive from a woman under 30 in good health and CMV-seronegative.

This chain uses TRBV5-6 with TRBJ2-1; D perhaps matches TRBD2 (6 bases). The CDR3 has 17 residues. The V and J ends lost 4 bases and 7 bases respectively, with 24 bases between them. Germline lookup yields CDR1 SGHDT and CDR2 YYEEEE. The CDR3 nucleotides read TGTGCCAGCAGCCAGGAACCGGTGGGGACTGTAGGGAATGAGCAGTTCTTC. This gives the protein CASSQEPVGTVGNEQFF.

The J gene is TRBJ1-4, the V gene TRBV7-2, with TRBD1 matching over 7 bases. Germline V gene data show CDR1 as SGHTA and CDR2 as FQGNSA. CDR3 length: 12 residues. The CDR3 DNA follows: TGTGCAGCCGGGACAGTCGGCGAAAAACTGTTTTTT. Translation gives CAAGTVGEKLFF.

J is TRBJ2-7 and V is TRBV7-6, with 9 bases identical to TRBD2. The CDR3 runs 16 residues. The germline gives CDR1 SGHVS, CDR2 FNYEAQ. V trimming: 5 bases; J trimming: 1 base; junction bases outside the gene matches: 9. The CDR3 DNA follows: TGTGCCAGCAGCGCTCTGCCGGGACTAGCATCCTACGAGCAGTACTTC. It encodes CASSALPGLASYEQYF.

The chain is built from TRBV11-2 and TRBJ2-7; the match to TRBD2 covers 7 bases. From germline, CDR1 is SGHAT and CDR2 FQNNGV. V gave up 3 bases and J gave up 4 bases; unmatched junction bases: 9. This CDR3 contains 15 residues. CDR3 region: CASSFAGVSLYEQYF. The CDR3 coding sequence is TGTGCCAGCAGCTTTGCGGGGGTCTCATTGTACGAGCAGTACTTC.

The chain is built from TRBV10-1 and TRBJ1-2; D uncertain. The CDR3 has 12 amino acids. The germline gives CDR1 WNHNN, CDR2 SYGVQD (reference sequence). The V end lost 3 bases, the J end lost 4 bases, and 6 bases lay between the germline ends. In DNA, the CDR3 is TGCGCCAGCAGTGATGCAGGCTATGGCTACACCTTC. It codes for CASSDAGYGYTF.

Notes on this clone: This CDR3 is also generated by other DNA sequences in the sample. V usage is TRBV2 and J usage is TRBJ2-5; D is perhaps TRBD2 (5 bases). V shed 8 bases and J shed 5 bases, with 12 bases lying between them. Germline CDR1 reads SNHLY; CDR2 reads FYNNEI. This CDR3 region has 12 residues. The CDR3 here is CASRLLAETQYF. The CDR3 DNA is TGTGCCAGCCGGTTGCTAGCCGAGACCCAGTACTTC.

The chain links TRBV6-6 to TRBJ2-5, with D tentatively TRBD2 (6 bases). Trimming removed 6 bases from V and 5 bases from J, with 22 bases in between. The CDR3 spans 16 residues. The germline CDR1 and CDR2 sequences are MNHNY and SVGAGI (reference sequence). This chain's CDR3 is CASSHGLGGVGETQYF. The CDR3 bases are TGTGCCAGCAGCCACGGCCTCGGAGGGGTCGGGGAGACCCAGTACTTC.

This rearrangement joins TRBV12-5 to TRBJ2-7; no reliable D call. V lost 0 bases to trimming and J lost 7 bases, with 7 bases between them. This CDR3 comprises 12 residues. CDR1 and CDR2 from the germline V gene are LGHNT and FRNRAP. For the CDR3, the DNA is TGTGCTAGTGGTTTGGTCCCCGGGGAGCAGTACTTC. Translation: CASGLVPGEQYF. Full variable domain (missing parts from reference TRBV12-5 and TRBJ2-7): DARVTQTPRHKVTEMGQEVTMRCQPILGHNTVFWYRQTMMQGLELLAYFRNRAPLDDSGMPKDRFSAEMPDATLATLKIQPSEPRDSAVYFCASGLVPGEQYFGPGTRLTVT.

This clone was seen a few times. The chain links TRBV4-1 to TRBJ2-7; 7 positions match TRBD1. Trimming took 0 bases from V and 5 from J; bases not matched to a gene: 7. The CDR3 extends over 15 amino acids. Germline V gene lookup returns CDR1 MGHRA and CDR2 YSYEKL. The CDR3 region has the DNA TGCGCCAGCAGCCAAGAGTCCAGGGGGAGAAACGAGCAGTACTTC. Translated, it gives CASSQESRGRNEQYF.

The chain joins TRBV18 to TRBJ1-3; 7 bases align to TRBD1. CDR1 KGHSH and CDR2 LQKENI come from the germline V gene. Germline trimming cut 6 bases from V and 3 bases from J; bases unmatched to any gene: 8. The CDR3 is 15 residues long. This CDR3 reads CASSQGQTRGNTIYF. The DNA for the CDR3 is TGTGCCAGCTCGCAGGGACAGACGCGTGGAAACACCATATATTTT.

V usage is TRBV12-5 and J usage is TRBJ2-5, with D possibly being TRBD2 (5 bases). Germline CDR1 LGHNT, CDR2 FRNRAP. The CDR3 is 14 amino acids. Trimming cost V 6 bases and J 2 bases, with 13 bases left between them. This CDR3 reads CASGTRTHQETQYF. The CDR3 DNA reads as TGTGCTAGTGGAACTCGGACTCATCAAGAGACCCAGTACTTC.

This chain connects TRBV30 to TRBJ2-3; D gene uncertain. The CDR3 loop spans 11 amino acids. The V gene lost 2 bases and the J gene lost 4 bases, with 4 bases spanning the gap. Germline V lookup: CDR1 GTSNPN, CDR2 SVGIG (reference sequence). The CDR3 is CAWSLSDTQYF. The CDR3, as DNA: TGTGCCTGGAGTTTATCAGATACGCAGTATTTT.

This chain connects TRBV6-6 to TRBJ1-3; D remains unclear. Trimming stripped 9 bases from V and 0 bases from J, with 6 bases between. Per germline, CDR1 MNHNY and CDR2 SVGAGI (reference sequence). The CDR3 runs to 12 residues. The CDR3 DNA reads TGTGCCAGTCGGGGCTCTGGAAACACCATATATTTT. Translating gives CASRGSGNTIYF.

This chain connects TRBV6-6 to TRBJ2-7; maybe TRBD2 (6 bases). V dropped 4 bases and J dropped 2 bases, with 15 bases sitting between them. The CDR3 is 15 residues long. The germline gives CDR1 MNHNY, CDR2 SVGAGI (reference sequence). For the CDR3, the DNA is TGTGCCAGCAGTTCCCGGGACTTCATACCCTACGAGCAGTACTTC. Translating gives CASSSRDFIPYEQYF.

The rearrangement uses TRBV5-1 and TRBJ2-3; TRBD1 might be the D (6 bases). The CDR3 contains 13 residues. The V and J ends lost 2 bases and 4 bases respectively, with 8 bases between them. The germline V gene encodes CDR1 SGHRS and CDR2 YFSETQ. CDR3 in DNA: TGCGCCAGCAGCTTACAGGGATCAGATACGCAGTATTTT. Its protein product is CASSLQGSDTQYF.

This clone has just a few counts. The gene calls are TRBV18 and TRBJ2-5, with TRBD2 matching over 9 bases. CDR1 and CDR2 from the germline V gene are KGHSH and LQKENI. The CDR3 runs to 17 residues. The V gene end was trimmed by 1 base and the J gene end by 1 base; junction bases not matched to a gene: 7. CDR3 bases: TGTGCCAGCTCACCACAGACTAGCGGAGTTTCCCAAGAGACCCAGTACTTC. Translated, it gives CASSPQTSGVSQETQYF.

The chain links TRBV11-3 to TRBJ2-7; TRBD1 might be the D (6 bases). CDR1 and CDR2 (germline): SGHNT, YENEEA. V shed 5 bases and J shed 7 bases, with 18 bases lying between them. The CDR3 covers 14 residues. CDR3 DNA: TGTGCCAGCAGCCGAGGGGGAACGTCGGTAGAGCAGTACTTC. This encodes CASSRGGTSVEQYF.

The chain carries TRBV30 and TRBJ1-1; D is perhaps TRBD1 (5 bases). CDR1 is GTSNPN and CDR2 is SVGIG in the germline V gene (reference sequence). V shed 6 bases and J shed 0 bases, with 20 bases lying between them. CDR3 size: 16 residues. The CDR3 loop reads CACKVWGRGLNTEAFF. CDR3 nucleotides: TGTGCCTGCAAGGTGTGGGGTCGGGGGTTGAACACTGAAGCTTTCTTT.

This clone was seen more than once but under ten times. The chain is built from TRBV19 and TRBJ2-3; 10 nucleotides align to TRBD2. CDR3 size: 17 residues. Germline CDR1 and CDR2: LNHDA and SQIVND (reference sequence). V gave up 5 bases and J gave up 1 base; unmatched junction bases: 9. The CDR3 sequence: CASSPNVLAGRTDTQYF. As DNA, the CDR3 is TGTGCCAGTAGTCCCAATGTACTAGCGGGACGCACAGATACGCAGTATTTT.